This paragraph reports one T cell receptor beta chain. The target of this receptor is not known. Base qualities are not recorded, but no much larger clone differs from it by a single base. The data belong to a study of blood T cell repertoires in COVID-19 (dated by TCRdb to between 2020 and 2021). About the full investigation: Samples covering the acute and convalescent phases of COVID-19 were provided by collaborators in the United States, Italy and Spain. The repertoires were made available in a free public database intended to serve as a resource for research on the immune response to SARS-CoV-2. Where available, HLA class I and class II types were taken from metadata supplied by the sample provider and were not determined by assay-based typing. The material from the prospective study consisted of cDNA or gDNA derived from T cells, B-cell-depleted T cells, or PBMCs. Subjects who had been exposed to COVID-19, were actively infected with it, or had recovered from it provided the deeply sampled blood TCRbeta repertoires that made up the dataset. A de-identified subject ID, COVID-19 status, age in years and sex were almost always included in the sample metadata. The samples were drawn from the first 160 participants of the ongoing ImmuneRACE study and from 950 to 1,500 subjects provided by 6 global collaborators.

V is clipped by 4 bases and J by 0 bases, and the sequence between their germline boundaries is 10 bases long. From cysteine to phenylalanine, the CDR3 is 15 amino acids long. Only the CDR3 DNA is retained, 45 bases long and in frame from the first base. The germline V gene sets CDR1 to MGHDK and CDR2 to SYGVNS. Participants in the prospective study were aged about 18 to 89 years, lived in more than 20 United States geographic areas, and enrolled through a virtual design. To assign participants to cohorts, the prospective study relied on clinical history that participants themselves reported in a screening survey and a study questionnaire. Recovered participants in ImmuneRACE Cohort 3 were defined by two consecutive negative NP/OP PCR tests, clearance by a healthcare professional, or resolution of symptoms. Mobile phlebotomists in the prospective study collected whole blood, serum and a nasopharyngeal or oropharyngeal swab from every participant. Over an approximately two-month period, participants in the prospective study had the option of providing additional blood draws and questionnaires. Before DNA extraction, prospective study blood samples were shipped either frozen or at room temperature.

The immunoSEQ Assay, a bias-controlled multiplex PCR, was used to amplify TCRbeta CDR3 regions from genomic DNA. As for the original processing: The number of nucleated cells in each sample was estimated from the amplification of reference gene primers within the assay. Sequence reads were collapsed and filtered to measure the absolute abundance of every unique TCRbeta CDR3 rearrangement. For each sample, productive Simpson clonality was calculated as the square root of Simpson's diversity index over productive rearrangements. Imported from immuneACCESS, the table was reduced by TCRdb to in-frame sequences with V and J called. These copies leave out some clones; in studies compared against another copy, an unresolved V gene accounts for under half, and the cause of the remainder is not known. V and J calls and clone size are as listed in that table; D and trimming were resolved from the DNA. The sample yields almost 500,000 clones; around 85% were counted once. The top ten clones comprise 7% to 10% of the sample.

Paper-wide results and their limitations: The quantity of clinical and demographic metadata differed by source and by participant and was supplied without curation.

The V and J segments used are TRBV25-1 and TRBJ1-3, with TRBD1 as a weak D call on 6 bases. The sample was PBMCs or T cells enriched from blood (not recorded which). This TCR came from a woman aged 60-70 years who had recovered from COVID-19. This receptor has the CDR3 CASSAGVSSGNTIYF. The bases are TGTGCCAGCAGTGCAGGGGTTAGCTCTGGAAACACCATATATTTT.